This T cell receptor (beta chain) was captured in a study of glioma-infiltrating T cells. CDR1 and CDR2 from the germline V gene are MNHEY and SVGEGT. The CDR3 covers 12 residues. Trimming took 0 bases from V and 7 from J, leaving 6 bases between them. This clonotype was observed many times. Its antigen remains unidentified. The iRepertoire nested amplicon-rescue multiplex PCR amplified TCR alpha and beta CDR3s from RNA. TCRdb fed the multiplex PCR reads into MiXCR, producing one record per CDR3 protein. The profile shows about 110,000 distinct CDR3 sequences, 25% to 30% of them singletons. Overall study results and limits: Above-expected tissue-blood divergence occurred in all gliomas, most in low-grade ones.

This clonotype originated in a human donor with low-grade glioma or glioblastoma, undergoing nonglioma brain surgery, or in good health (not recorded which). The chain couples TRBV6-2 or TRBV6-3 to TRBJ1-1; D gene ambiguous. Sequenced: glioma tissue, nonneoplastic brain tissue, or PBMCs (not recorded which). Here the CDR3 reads CASSYSRVEAFF. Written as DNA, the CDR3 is TGTGCCAGCAGTTACTCTCGGGTTGAAGCTTTCTTT.